The rows below give T cell receptor beta chains drawn from one sample of a study of T cell responses to AZD1222 COVID-19 vaccine. The protocol was immunoSEQ multiplex PCR, while the TCRdb copy is restricted to in-frame clones and leaves out a portion. Among approximately 180,000 clones, 88% were seen once, and the ten largest hold around 7.9%. Material: peripheral blood, obtained on day 0 of AZD1222 vaccination. These TCRs come from an adult in good health. Both conserved end residues are part of each CDR3.

V gene: TRBV10-3; CDR3 length: 16; CDR3 protein: CAISEPQRGALNEQFF
V gene: TRBV5-4; CDR3 length: 13; CDR3 protein: CASSLGASYGYTF
V gene: TRBV30; CDR3 length: 16; CDR3 protein: CAWSVSSFGTDYGYTF
V gene: TRBV5-1; CDR3 length: 13; CDR3 protein: CASSWGMGYEQYF
V gene: TRBV12-5; CDR3 length: 15; CDR3 protein: CASGLGQTKEETQYF
V gene: TRBV5-4; CDR3 length: 14; CDR3 protein: CASSPTPANTEAFF
V gene: TRBV9; CDR3 length: 19; CDR3 protein: CASSVAGRGVRFSTDTQYF
V gene: TRBV6-5; CDR3 length: 16; CDR3 protein: CASSYSAGGASYEQYF
V gene: TRBV16; CDR3 length: 13; CDR3 protein: CASSLGTDEKLFF
V gene: TRBV6-5; CDR3 length: 12; CDR3 protein: CASRAGQYEQYF
V gene: TRBV5-4; CDR3 length: 14; CDR3 protein: CASSAGQGTYEQYF
V gene: TRBV3-1/TRBV3-2; CDR3 length: 11; CDR3 protein: CASSQGSEAFF
V gene: TRBV5-1; CDR3 length: 14; CDR3 protein: CASSLGLGTYGYTF
V gene: TRBV5-1; CDR3 length: 13; CDR3 protein: CASSLDERAVAFF
V gene: TRBV9; CDR3 length: 15; CDR3 protein: CASSATGQPTGELFF
V gene: TRBV13; CDR3 length: 13; CDR3 protein: CASSLEFWYGYTF
V gene: TRBV28; CDR3 length: 15; CDR3 protein: CASSLGSLTTGELFF